A selection of T cell receptor beta chains follows, all from one sample in a study of blood T cell repertoires in COVID-19. Profiling relied on immunoSEQ multiplex PCR, and the TCRdb table lists in-frame clones only, not all of them. In the table there are about 210,000 clones, around 83% of which are singletons. The material sequenced was peripheral blood. The receptor source for this set is a woman between 45 and 65 years old with acute or convalescent COVID-19. CDR3s include the opening cysteine and the closing phenylalanine or tryptophan. The order of the fields is J gene, clone size, D gene, V gene, CDR3 DNA, CDR3 protein. D genes are given only for firm matches. Expanded clones get a size class; other rows say once, few or many, or leave the size out.

>TRBJ2-5|medium-sized|-|TRBV6-4
TGTGCCAGCAGTGACCCCCCCTCTAGCGACCAAGAGACCCAGTACTTC
CASSDPPSSDQETQYF
>TRBJ2-1|few|-|TRBV25-1
TGTGCCAGCAGTGATCTCCGAGCAGACAGCCCTTACAATGAGCAGTTCTTC
CASSDLRADSPYNEQFF
>TRBJ2-7|-|-|TRBV27
TGTGCCAGCAGTTTCTCCCGACCTTTCTTGGAGCAGAGCTACGAGCAGTACTTC
CASSFSRPFLEQSYEQYF
>TRBJ1-1|-|-|TRBV2
TGTGCCAGCAGTGGGAAAAGAGGGGGGGTGAAAAACACTGAAGCTTTCTTT
CASSGKRGGVKNTEAFF
>TRBJ1-5|few|-|TRBV7-2
TGTGCCAGCAGCTTAGTCCTTTCTCAGCCCCAGCATTTT
CASSLVLSQPQHF
>TRBJ1-1|-|TRBD1|TRBV6-6
TGTGCCAGCAGCCCCGCCGAGGGGGCGCCCACTGAAGCTTTCTTT
CASSPAEGAPTEAFF
>TRBJ1-1|-|TRBD1|TRBV15
TGTGCCACCAGCAGAGACCAGGGGGCTGTCACTGAAGCTTTCTTT
CATSRDQGAVTEAFF
>TRBJ1-4|-|-|TRBV5-4
TGTGCCAGCAGCTTGGACTCAACTAATGAAAAACTGTTTTTT
CASSLDSTNEKLFF
>TRBJ2-3|-|TRBD1|TRBV19
TGTGCCAGTAGTATAGCCCCGGGACAGGTCCCGTTCCTTGGGAGGACAGATCCGCAGTATTTT
CASSIAPGQVPFLGRTDPQYF
>TRBJ2-3|-|-|TRBV5-1
TGCGCCAGCAGCTTGCAACCCCAGGGCAACACAGATACGCAGTATTTT
CASSLQPQGNTDTQYF
>TRBJ2-1|-|-|TRBV29-1
TGCAGCGTTGAGGGGGGGCGGAGCTACAATGAGCAGTTCTTC
CSVEGGRSYNEQFF
>TRBJ1-4|-|-|TRBV15
TGTGCCACCAGGGAGGGACCAACTAATGAAAAACTGTTTTTT
CATREGPTNEKLFF
>TRBJ1-2|-|-|TRBV7-2
TGTGCCAGCAGCTTAGCGGCAGGGGATGGCTACACCTTC
CASSLAAGDGYTF
>TRBJ1-5|few|-|TRBV5-1
TGCGCCAGCAGCTTTGGTGGAGGAGGGGAGGATCAGCCCCAGCATTTT
CASSFGGGGEDQPQHF
>TRBJ2-5|-|TRBD2|TRBV5-1
TGCGCCAGCAGCGTAGGGACTAGCGCCGAGACCCAGTACTTC
CASSVGTSAETQYF
>TRBJ2-3|-|TRBD2|TRBV6-1
TGTGCCAGCAGTGAATGGGGACTAGCGGGAGGGCCGCAGTATTTT
CASSEWGLAGGPQYF
>TRBJ2-1|-|TRBD2|TRBV5-4
TGTGCCAGCAGCTTGGGAAAAAGCGGGAGGGCCGGCAATGAGCAGTTCTTC
CASSLGKSGRAGNEQFF
>TRBJ1-1|-|-|TRBV11-2
TGTGCCAGCAGCTTAGATTTCGGGAGGGTAGGTTTCTTT
CASSLDFGRVGFF
>TRBJ1-2|-|TRBD1|TRBV28
TGTGCCAGCAGTTCTTATGGGGGGGGACAGGGTTCTAACTATGGCTACACCTTC
CASSSYGGGQGSNYGYTF
>TRBJ1-1|once|-|TRBV18
TGTGCCAGCTCACCCCGGGAGAGGGGATCCAACACTGAAGCTTTCTTT
CASSPRERGSNTEAFF
>TRBJ1-1|-|-|TRBV19
TGTGCCAGTAGTGATAGGGACTCCCGGCCGGCTTTCTTT
CASSDRDSRPAFF
>TRBJ1-2|-|-|TRBV7-8
TGTGCCAGTACAGTTAACTATGGCTACACCTTC
CASTVNYGYTF
>TRBJ1-6|-|TRBD1|TRBV6-5
TGTGCCAGCAGACGTACCGGGACAGCTAATTCACCCCTCCACTTT
CASRRTGTANSPLHF
>TRBJ2-3|once|-|TRBV27
TGTGCCAGCAGTTCGTACGGAGATACGCAGTATTTT
CASSSYGDTQYF
>TRBJ1-4|-|TRBD1|TRBV19
TGTGCCAGTAGCCGGGGACAGACGGGCGAAAAACTGTTTTTT
CASSRGQTGEKLFF
>TRBJ2-7|-|TRBD2|TRBV28
TGTGCCAGCAGGGGCGGGACTAGCGGGAGGGCCTACGAGCAGTACTTC
CASRGGTSGRAYEQYF